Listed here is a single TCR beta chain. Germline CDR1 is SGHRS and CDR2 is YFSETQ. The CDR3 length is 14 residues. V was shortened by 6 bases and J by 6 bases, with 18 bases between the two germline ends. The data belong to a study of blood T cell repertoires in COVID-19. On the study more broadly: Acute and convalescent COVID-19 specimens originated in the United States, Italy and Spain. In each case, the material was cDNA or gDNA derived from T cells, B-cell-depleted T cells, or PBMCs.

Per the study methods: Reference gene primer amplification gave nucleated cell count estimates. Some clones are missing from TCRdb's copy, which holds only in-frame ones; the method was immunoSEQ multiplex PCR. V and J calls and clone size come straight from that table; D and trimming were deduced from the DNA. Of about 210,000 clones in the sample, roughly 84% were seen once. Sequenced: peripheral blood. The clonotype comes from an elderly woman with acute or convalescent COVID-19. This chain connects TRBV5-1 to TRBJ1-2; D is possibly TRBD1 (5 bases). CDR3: CASTKSGVSDGYTF. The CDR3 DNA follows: TGCGCCAGCACCAAGTCGGGGGTTTCGGATGGCTACACCTTC.